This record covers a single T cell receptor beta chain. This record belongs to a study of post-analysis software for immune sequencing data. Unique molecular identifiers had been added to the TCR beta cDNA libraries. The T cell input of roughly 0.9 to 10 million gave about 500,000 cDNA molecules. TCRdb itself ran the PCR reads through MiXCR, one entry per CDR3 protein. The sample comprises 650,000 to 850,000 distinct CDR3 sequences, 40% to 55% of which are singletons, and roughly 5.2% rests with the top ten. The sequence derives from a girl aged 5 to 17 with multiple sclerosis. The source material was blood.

The CDR3 sequence is CASSQRGQGETQYF. The CDR3 DNA is TGTGCCAGCAGCCAACGGGGACAGGGAGAGACCCAGTACTTC. V and J are TRBV14 and TRBJ2-5; 9 bases align to TRBD1. Trimming at V came to 2 bases and at J to 4 bases, leaving 2 bases not matched to a gene. This CDR3 region has 14 residues. Germline CDR1 and CDR2: SGHDN and FVKESK.